Presented here are 18 T cell receptor beta chains from one specimen sequenced in a study of blood T cell repertoires in COVID-19 (dated by TCRdb to the early 2020s). Library preparation was by the immunoSEQ multiplex PCR assay. TCRdb provides this immuneACCESS table in a form limited to in-frame rearrangements. Some clones are lacking; in checked studies, under half of them reflect an unresolved V gene, and why the rest are absent is not known. The sample table holds a few hundred thousand clones, of which about 80% were seen once. The top ten clones comprise roughly 10% of the sample. Input material: peripheral blood. The source of these receptors is a man aged 80 or over with acute or convalescent COVID-19.

In this sample, this clone turned up a few times. The chain recombines TRBV2 with TRBJ2-7, with D possibly TRBD1 on 6 matching bases. The germline V and J ends were trimmed by 6 bases and 0 bases, with 15 bases remaining between them. This CDR3 has 15 amino acids. Germline V CDR1 and CDR2: SNHLY, FYNNEI. The CDR3 loop reads CASSRDTRSSYEQYF. DNA for the CDR3: TGTGCCAGCAGCCGGGACACGAGGAGCTCCTACGAGCAGTACTTC.

The V call is TRBV7-9, the J call TRBJ2-7, with 13 bases identical to TRBD2. CDR3 length equals 16 residues. Unmatched junction bases numbered 7, after V lost 1 base and J lost 7 bases. Germline V gene data show CDR1 as SEHNR and CDR2 as FQNEAQ (reference sequence). The CDR3 loop reads CASSLGTTSGRVEQYF. The DNA for the CDR3 is TGTGCCAGCAGCTTAGGGACCACTAGCGGGAGGGTGGAGCAGTACTTC. The complete variable domain, with remaining parts taken from reference TRBV7-9 and TRBJ2-7, reads DTGVSQNPRHKITKRGQNVTFRCDPISEHNRLYWYRQTLGQGPEFLTYFQNEAQLEKSRLLSDRFSAERPKGSFSTLEIQRTEQGDSAMYLCASSLGTTSGRVEQYFGPGTRLTVT.

The chain is built from TRBV5-1 and TRBJ2-5, with 9 bases fitting TRBD2. The germline CDR1 and CDR2 sequences are SGHRS and YFSETQ. Trimming cost V 5 bases and J 1 base; bases outside gene matches: 6. The CDR3 runs to 15 residues. Here the CDR3 DNA reads TGCGCCAGCAGGGCGGGAGGGCCCTCCCAAGAGACCCAGTACTTC. Residues: CASRAGGPSQETQYF.

The genes are TRBV5-1 and TRBJ1-1; possible D gene TRBD1, 6 bases. Trimming removed 0 bases at V and 0 bases at J, with 15 bases between. This CDR3 has 17 amino acids. CDR1 SGHRS and CDR2 YFSETQ come from the germline V gene. The DNA of the CDR3 is TGCGCCAGCAGCTTGGCCGTAGGACAGACACTGAACACTGAAGCTTTCTTT. It specifies CASSLAVGQTLNTEAFF. The whole variable domain, filled in from reference TRBV5-1 and TRBJ1-1, reads KAGVTQTPRYLIKTRGQQVTLSCSPISGHRSVSWYQQTPGQGLQFLFEYFSETQRNKGNFPGRFSGRQFSNSRSEMNVSTLELGDSALYLCASSLAVGQTLNTEAFFGQGTRLTVV.

CDR3 amino acids: CASSEGPFSNQPQHF. The CDR3 nucleotides are TGTGCCAGCAGCGAGGGGCCATTTAGCAATCAGCCCCAGCATTTT. This sequence joins TRBV9 and TRBJ1-5; TRBD1 is a possible D gene (5 bases). Germline V gene sequence: CDR1 SGDLS, CDR2 YYNGEE. CDR3 length: 15 residues. Deletions cut 3 bases from V and 0 bases from J, with 10 bases between.

The V and J genes are TRBV10-1 and TRBJ1-1, with 7 bases matching TRBD1. V was clipped by 2 bases and J by 2 bases; unmatched bases: 5. CDR3 length equals 15 residues. Germline V gene lookup returns CDR1 WNHNN and CDR2 SYGVQD (reference sequence). The CDR3 DNA sequence: TGCGCCAGCAGTGAGACCGGGACAGAAAACACTGAAGCTTTCTTT. It codes for CASSETGTENTEAFF.

The chain carries TRBV11-2 and TRBJ2-7; D might be TRBD2 (5 bases). V was clipped by 4 bases and J by 3 bases, with 25 bases between them. CDR1 is SGHAT, CDR2 FQNNGV, per germline. The CDR3 has 18 amino acids. CDR3 sequence (DNA): TGTGCCAGCAGCTCGACTATGTCCTCGGGCGAAATTCGCTACGAGCAGTACTTC. The encoded protein is CASSSTMSSGEIRYEQYF.

This chain uses TRBV28 with TRBJ2-1, with a weak D call TRBD2 (6 bases). Trimming cost V 3 bases and J 0 bases, with 15 bases left between them. Germline V CDR1 and CDR2: MDHEN, SYDVKM. The CDR3 has 17 residues. CDR3 loop: CASSFQGLKSSYNEQFF. The CDR3 nucleotides read TGTGCCAGCAGTTTTCAGGGACTGAAAAGCTCCTACAATGAGCAGTTCTTC. Combining the CDR3 with reference TRBV28 and TRBJ2-1 gives the whole variable domain DVKVTQSSRYLVKRTGEKVFLECVQDMDHENMFWYRQDPGLGLRLIYFSYDVKMKEKGDIPEGYSVSREKKERFSLILESASTNQTSMYLCASSFQGLKSSYNEQFFGPGTRLTVL.

The chain uses TRBV19 and TRBJ1-5, with a weak D call TRBD1 (6 bases). Germline CDR1 is LNHDA and CDR2 is SQIVND (reference sequence). Trimming took 0 bases from V and 3 from J, leaving 18 bases between them. The CDR3 contains 18 residues. This chain's CDR3 is CASSIDSKTGVLNQPQHF. The CDR3 coding sequence is TGTGCCAGTAGTATAGATTCTAAGACAGGCGTTCTCAATCAGCCCCAGCATTTT.

The rearrangement uses TRBV4-2 and TRBJ1-2, with D uncertain. The CDR3 runs to 15 residues. Per the germline V gene, CDR1 is LGHNA and CDR2 is YNFKEQ. V lost 0 bases, J lost 6 bases, and 14 bases lay in between. The CDR3 spells CASSQDPQILHGYTF. CDR3 nucleotide sequence: TGTGCCAGCAGCCAAGATCCACAGATCCTCCATGGCTACACCTTC.

This chain's CDR3 is CASSLRGGTDTQYF. The CDR3 DNA is TGTGCCAGTAGTCTCAGGGGGGGCACAGATACGCAGTATTTT. The rearrangement links TRBV19 to TRBJ2-3; perhaps TRBD1 as D (7 bases). The CDR3 is 14 residues long. The germline V gene encodes CDR1 LNHDA and CDR2 SQIVND (reference sequence). Between the trimmed V and J ends, which lost 5 bases and 1 base, there was a span of 10 bases.

In this sample, this clone turned up once. This chain connects TRBV6-5 to TRBJ2-7; TRBD1 might be the D (6 bases). The CDR3 is made up of 14 amino acids. Germline CDR1 MNHEY, CDR2 SVGAGI. V was trimmed by 10 bases and J by 4 bases, leaving 20 bases between them. The CDR3, as DNA: TGTGCCACAGTGGGCCCGGACAGACTGTACGAGCAGTACTTC. This translates into CATVGPDRLYEQYF.

J is TRBJ1-2 and V is TRBV7-6; D is perhaps TRBD1 (5 bases). The CDR3 runs to 15 residues. From germline, CDR1 is SGHVS and CDR2 FNYEAQ. The V gene lost 1 base and the J gene lost 0 bases, with 9 bases spanning the gap. CDR3 amino acids: CASSLGGRANYGYTF. The CDR3 nucleotides are TGTGCCAGCAGCTTAGGGGGCCGAGCTAACTATGGCTACACCTTC.

The chain combines TRBV5-1 with TRBJ2-7, with TRBD2 matching over 10 bases. The CDR3 is 15 amino acids. V gave up 5 bases and J gave up 4 bases; unmatched junction bases: 9. Germline CDR1 and CDR2: SGHRS and YFSETQ. The CDR3 here is CASSPIASGSYEQYF. The CDR3 region has the DNA TGCGCCAGCAGTCCCATCGCTAGCGGGAGTTACGAGCAGTACTTC.

The chain recombines TRBV24-1 with TRBJ1-2; no definite D call. The CDR3 totals 13 residues. CDR1 KGHDR and CDR2 SFDVKD come from the germline V gene. The V and J ends lost 3 bases and 5 bases respectively, with 9 bases between them. The CDR3 protein is CATSDAADYGYTF. DNA of the CDR3: TGTGCCACCAGTGATGCGGCAGATTATGGCTACACCTTC.

The chain joins TRBV6-5 to TRBJ1-1, with D possibly TRBD1 on 5 matching bases. The ends were cut back, 6 bases at V and 5 bases at J, with 16 bases in the middle. The germline gives CDR1 MNHEY, CDR2 SVGAGI. The CDR3 has 14 residues. The CDR3, as DNA: TGTGCCAGCAGACCCCAGGGCCGGAGAACTGAAGCTTTCTTT. This gives the protein CASRPQGRRTEAFF.

The chain uses TRBV5-1 and TRBJ2-1, with TRBD2 matching 11 bases. Germline-derived CDR1 and CDR2 are SGHRS and YFSETQ. V lost 4 bases and J lost 10; bases outside the gene matches: 4. CDR3 size: 13 residues. The DNA of the CDR3 is TGCGCCAGCAGCCGACTAGCGGGAAAGGAGCAGTTCTTC. Translating gives CASSRLAGKEQFF.

The chain joins TRBV10-2 to TRBJ2-7; 8 bases fit TRBD1. The CDR3 loop spans 14 amino acids. The germline CDR1 and CDR2 sequences are WSHSY and SAAADI. V was pared by 4 bases and J by 1 base, with 3 bases of the junction left unmatched. The CDR3 DNA reads TGCGCCAGCAGTGGGGACAGGCGGTCCTACGAGCAGTACTTC. Translating it yields CASSGDRRSYEQYF.